These 23 T cell receptor beta chains were sequenced from one sample in a study of T cells in Graves' hyperthyroidism and ophthalmopathy. RNA transcripts yielded amplified TCR beta CDR3 regions. RT-PCR in the first round (using the HTBI primer set) targeted the TCR CDR3. Each CDR3 protein gets one entry after TCRdb re-called the multiplex PCR reads with MiXCR. The repertoire consists of 350,000 to 450,000 distinct CDR3 sequences, with approximately 13% occurring once and the leading ten covering roughly 9.6%. Sequenced input: blood. The receptor set was obtained from a woman aged 60-75 years with Graves' hyperthyroidism.

This clonotype was picked up a small number of times. This sequence joins TRBV12-3 or TRBV12-4 and TRBJ2-5; tentatively, D is TRBD1 (6 bases). Trimming stripped 6 bases from V and 3 bases from J, with 11 bases between. The CDR3 spans 13 residues. CDR3 amino acids: CASRIQGKETQYF. In DNA form, the CDR3 reads TGTGCCAGCAGAATACAGGGTAAAGAGACCCAGTACTTC.

About this clonotype: Given a much more abundant clone one base away, this may be a read error. J is TRBJ1-1 and V is TRBV4-1; D is unclear. Germline CDR1 reads MGHRA; CDR2 reads YSYEKL. This CDR3 is built from 13 residues. The CDR3 DNA reads as TGCGCCAGCAGCCAAGGGGCGATCACTGAAGCTCTCTTT. It translates to CASSQGAITEALF.

The chain joins TRBV20-1 to TRBJ2-7, with 11 nucleotides matching TRBD1. Germline lookup yields CDR1 DFQATT and CDR2 SNEGSKA (reference sequence). Trimming removed 2 bases from V and 3 bases from J; junction bases left unmatched: 6. The CDR3 extends over 15 amino acids. CDR3 loop: CSARHRDRGFYEQYF. The DNA for the CDR3 is TGCAGTGCTAGACACCGGGACAGGGGGTTCTACGAGCAGTACTTC.

As for this clonotype: Possible read error: a much larger clone is one base away. The rearrangement joins TRBV12-3 or TRBV12-4 to TRBJ1-2, with 9 bases identical to TRBD1. The CDR3 totals 13 residues. Trimming took 11 bases from V and 6 from J; bases not matched to a gene: 10. The CDR3 DNA is TGTGCCGGCCTAGGACAGGGGCTGGATGGCTACACCTTC. Translation: CAGLGQGLDGYTF.

The chain recombines TRBV4-2 with TRBJ1-2, with D unclear. Germline V gives CDR1 LGHNA, CDR2 YNFKEQ. V was pared by 1 base and J by 3 bases, with 3 bases between. CDR3 length: 12 residues. CDR3 sequence: CASSQADYGYTF. The CDR3 DNA sequence: TGTGCCAGCAGCCAAGCAGACTATGGCTACACCTTC.

This clonotype was seen at least ten times. The rearrangement uses TRBV12-3 or TRBV12-4 and TRBJ2-3; D is undetermined. Trimming shortened V by 6 bases and J by 3 bases, and 10 bases separated the two germline ends. The CDR3 covers 13 residues. CDR3 sequence reads: CASRALWTDTQYF. The DNA for the CDR3 is TGTGCCAGCAGGGCCCTGTGGACAGATACGCAGTATTTT.

The V call is TRBV24-1, the J call TRBJ2-2; D is ambiguous. The CDR3 has 13 amino acids. The germline gives CDR1 KGHDR, CDR2 SFDVKD. Between the trimmed V and J ends, which lost 4 bases and 3 bases, there was a span of 5 bases. The CDR3 loop is CATSELYTGELFF. For the CDR3, the DNA is TGTGCCACCAGTGAGCTTTACACCGGGGAGCTGTTTTTT.

This clonotype was picked up many times. One junction end does not reproduce the germline sequence, and a read error may be involved. The gene calls are TRBV28 and TRBJ1-1, with D possibly TRBD1 on 5 matching bases. CDR1 and CDR2 (germline): MDHEN, SYDVKM. The CDR3 length is 12 residues. CDR3: CASSLWGEGAFF. For the CDR3, the DNA is TGTGCCAGCAGTCTATGGGGGGAAGGAGCTTTCTTT.

This clonotype occurred many times. The chain employs TRBV30 and TRBJ2-7; D remains unclear. V lost 0 bases to trimming and J lost 6 bases, with 15 bases between them. The CDR3 is 14 residues long. Germline CDR1 is GTSNPN and CDR2 is SVGIG (reference sequence). The CDR3 is CAWSVKLADTEQYF. CDR3 sequence (DNA): TGTGCCTGGAGTGTAAAGTTGGCGGATACCGAGCAGTACTTC.

The V call is TRBV5-1, the J call TRBJ2-3, with D tentatively TRBD1 or TRBD2 (5 bases each). Between the trimmed V and J ends, which lost 0 bases and 4 bases, there was a span of 12 bases. This CDR3 contains 15 residues. Germline lookup yields CDR1 SGHRS and CDR2 YFSETQ. The CDR3 DNA is TGCGCCAGCAGCTTGGGGGGGAAGGAGGCAGATACGCAGTATTTT. Protein product: CASSLGGKEADTQYF.

The table lists this clonotype with many counts. The chain employs TRBV6-1 and TRBJ2-5, with a possible D match to TRBD1 (5 bases). Germline V gene sequence: CDR1 MNHNS, CDR2 SASEGT. The CDR3 runs to 16 residues. V was shortened by 9 bases and J by 2 bases, with 22 bases between the two germline ends. This chain's CDR3 is CASTRSRQPVQETQYF. The CDR3 DNA is TGTGCCAGTACTCGTAGCCGACAGCCCGTTCAAGAGACCCAGTACTTC.

This clonotype was counted ten times or more. V usage is TRBV9 and J usage is TRBJ1-6, with a weak D call TRBD1 (5 bases). The V end was cut by 8 bases, the J end by 9 bases, with 18 bases between. The CDR3 is made up of 14 amino acids. The germline V gene encodes CDR1 SGDLS and CDR2 YYNGEE. CDR3 sequence (DNA): TGTGCCAGTACTCGGGGGGATGGCGGTTCACCCCTCCACTTT. This codes for CASTRGDGGSPLHF.

This clonotype appeared many times. The gene calls are TRBV28 and TRBJ1-1, with TRBD1 as a possible D gene (6 bases). V was trimmed by 8 bases and J by 0 bases, leaving 22 bases between them. There are 17 residues in the CDR3. Germline CDR1 is MDHEN and CDR2 is SYDVKM. CDR3 protein: CASRSSTGRSLNTEAFF. The DNA of the CDR3 is TGTGCCAGCCGTTCCTCCACAGGGAGGTCTTTGAACACTGAAGCTTTCTTT. The full variable domain, in which reference TRBV28 and TRBJ1-1 provide the parts outside the CDR3, is DVKVTQSSRYLVKRTGEKVFLECVQDMDHENMFWYRQDPGLGLRLIYFSYDVKMKEKGDIPEGYSVSREKKERFSLILESASTNQTSMYLCASRSSTGRSLNTEAFFGQGTRLTVV.

This clonotype showed up many times. V and J are TRBV5-1 and TRBJ1-1, with D possibly TRBD1 on 6 matching bases. Germline V CDR1 and CDR2: SGHRS, YFSETQ. Between the trimmed V and J ends, which lost 3 bases and 5 bases, there was a span of 8 bases. The CDR3 consists of 12 residues. CDR3 amino acids: CASSWQGTEAFF. The CDR3, as DNA: TGCGCCAGCAGCTGGCAGGGGACTGAAGCTTTCTTT.

There are many counts of this clonotype. The V gene is TRBV2, the J gene TRBJ2-1, with D possibly TRBD1 on 5 matching bases. Trimming stripped 4 bases from V and 7 bases from J, with 8 bases between. CDR1 and CDR2 from the germline V gene are SNHLY and FYNNEI. The CDR3 covers 12 residues. The CDR3 loop reads CASSAQGNEQFF. The CDR3 DNA reads as TGTGCCAGCAGTGCCCAGGGTAATGAGCAGTTCTTC.

This clonotype was recorded many times. The J gene is TRBJ2-7, the V gene TRBV7-2, with unresolved D. The CDR3 extends over 15 amino acids. V dropped 3 bases and J dropped 0 bases, with 12 bases sitting between them. Germline V gene data show CDR1 as SGHTA and CDR2 as FQGNSA. CDR3 region: CASSLALFHSYEQYF. The CDR3 bases are TGTGCCAGCAGCTTGGCGCTATTCCACTCCTACGAGCAGTACTTC.

This clonotype was seen repeatedly, ten times or more. The germline gene is not matched at one end of the junction; a read error may be the cause. The chain joins TRBV3-1 to TRBJ2-7, with 12 bases identical to TRBD2. CDR3 length: 14 amino acids. Germline V lookup: CDR1 LGHDT, CDR2 YNNKEL (reference sequence). This CDR3 reads CASSQTSGSYEQYF. As DNA, the CDR3 is TGCGCCAGCAGCCAGACTAGCGGGAGCTACGAGCAGTACTTC.

The chain recombines TRBV29-1 with TRBJ2-1, with D possibly matching TRBD2 (6 bases). The CDR3 runs 14 residues. Germline V gene sequence: CDR1 SQVTM, CDR2 ANQGSEA. V lost 0 bases and J 7 bases, leaving 13 bases between the germline ends. The CDR3: CSVEDRGIGNEQFF. The CDR3, as DNA: TGCAGCGTTGAAGATCGGGGGATCGGAAATGAGCAGTTCTTC.

This clonotype has more than one count but fewer than ten. The gene calls are TRBV20-1 and TRBJ1-2; perhaps TRBD1 as D (6 bases). This CDR3 comprises 13 residues. Germline CDR1 and CDR2: DFQATT and SNEGSKA (reference sequence). Trimming removed 1 base from V and 4 bases from J, with 10 bases in between. CDR3 in amino acids: CSARVQGTYGYTF. The CDR3 region has the DNA TGCAGTGCTAGAGTCCAGGGGACCTATGGCTACACCTTC.

The V gene is TRBV6-1, the J gene TRBJ2-7; D may be TRBD2 (5 bases). The CDR3 is 14 amino acids. The V gene lost 11 bases and the J gene lost 0 bases, with 17 bases spanning the gap. The germline gives CDR1 MNHNS, CDR2 SASEGT. The CDR3 region has the DNA TGTGCCTGCCCGAGGGCCGGTGACTCCTACGAGCAGTACTTC. It encodes CACPRAGDSYEQYF.

This clonotype was detected ten times or more. The chain carries TRBV11-2 and TRBJ2-7; perhaps TRBD2 as D (5 bases). The CDR3 consists of 14 residues. Germline CDR1 SGHAT, CDR2 FQNNGV. The ends were cut back, 6 bases at V and 0 bases at J, with 12 bases in the middle. CDR3 DNA sequence: TGTGCCAGCAGATTAAAGCGGAACTCCTACGAGCAGTACTTC. It is translated as CASRLKRNSYEQYF. Supplemented by reference TRBV11-2 and TRBJ2-7, the full variable domain reads EAGVAQSPRYKIIEKRQSVAFWCNPISGHATLYWYQQILGQGPKLLIQFQNNGVVDDSQLPKDRFSAERLKGVDSTLKIQPAKLEDSAVYLCASRLKRNSYEQYFGPGTRLTVT.

There are a few counts of this clonotype. This chain uses TRBV27 with TRBJ2-6; D gene uncertain. The V end was cut by 8 bases, the J end by 4 bases, with 15 bases between. The CDR3 covers 15 residues. The V gene's germline CDR1 is MNHEY and CDR2 SMNVEV (reference sequence). The CDR3 protein is CASALWVAGANVLTF. The CDR3, as DNA: TGTGCCAGCGCCCTATGGGTAGCCGGGGCCAACGTCCTGACTTTC. The variable domain in full, completed from reference TRBV27 and TRBJ2-6, reads EAQVTQNPRYLITVTGKKLTVTCSQNMNHEYMSWYRQDPGLGLRQIYYSMNVEVTDKGDVPEGYKVSRKEKRNFPLILESPSPNQTSLYFCASALWVAGANVLTFGAGSRLTVL.

There are many counts of this clonotype. The chain couples TRBV5-1 to TRBJ2-1; TRBD2 agrees at 14 bases. The length of the CDR3 is 17 residues. J lost 6 bases, V lost 4 bases, and 9 bases had no gene match. CDR1 is SGHRS, CDR2 YFSETQ, per germline. CDR3 in amino acids: CASSRNPGTSGSNEQFF. DNA of the CDR3: TGCGCCAGCAGCAGAAACCCCGGGACTAGCGGGAGCAATGAGCAGTTCTTC.